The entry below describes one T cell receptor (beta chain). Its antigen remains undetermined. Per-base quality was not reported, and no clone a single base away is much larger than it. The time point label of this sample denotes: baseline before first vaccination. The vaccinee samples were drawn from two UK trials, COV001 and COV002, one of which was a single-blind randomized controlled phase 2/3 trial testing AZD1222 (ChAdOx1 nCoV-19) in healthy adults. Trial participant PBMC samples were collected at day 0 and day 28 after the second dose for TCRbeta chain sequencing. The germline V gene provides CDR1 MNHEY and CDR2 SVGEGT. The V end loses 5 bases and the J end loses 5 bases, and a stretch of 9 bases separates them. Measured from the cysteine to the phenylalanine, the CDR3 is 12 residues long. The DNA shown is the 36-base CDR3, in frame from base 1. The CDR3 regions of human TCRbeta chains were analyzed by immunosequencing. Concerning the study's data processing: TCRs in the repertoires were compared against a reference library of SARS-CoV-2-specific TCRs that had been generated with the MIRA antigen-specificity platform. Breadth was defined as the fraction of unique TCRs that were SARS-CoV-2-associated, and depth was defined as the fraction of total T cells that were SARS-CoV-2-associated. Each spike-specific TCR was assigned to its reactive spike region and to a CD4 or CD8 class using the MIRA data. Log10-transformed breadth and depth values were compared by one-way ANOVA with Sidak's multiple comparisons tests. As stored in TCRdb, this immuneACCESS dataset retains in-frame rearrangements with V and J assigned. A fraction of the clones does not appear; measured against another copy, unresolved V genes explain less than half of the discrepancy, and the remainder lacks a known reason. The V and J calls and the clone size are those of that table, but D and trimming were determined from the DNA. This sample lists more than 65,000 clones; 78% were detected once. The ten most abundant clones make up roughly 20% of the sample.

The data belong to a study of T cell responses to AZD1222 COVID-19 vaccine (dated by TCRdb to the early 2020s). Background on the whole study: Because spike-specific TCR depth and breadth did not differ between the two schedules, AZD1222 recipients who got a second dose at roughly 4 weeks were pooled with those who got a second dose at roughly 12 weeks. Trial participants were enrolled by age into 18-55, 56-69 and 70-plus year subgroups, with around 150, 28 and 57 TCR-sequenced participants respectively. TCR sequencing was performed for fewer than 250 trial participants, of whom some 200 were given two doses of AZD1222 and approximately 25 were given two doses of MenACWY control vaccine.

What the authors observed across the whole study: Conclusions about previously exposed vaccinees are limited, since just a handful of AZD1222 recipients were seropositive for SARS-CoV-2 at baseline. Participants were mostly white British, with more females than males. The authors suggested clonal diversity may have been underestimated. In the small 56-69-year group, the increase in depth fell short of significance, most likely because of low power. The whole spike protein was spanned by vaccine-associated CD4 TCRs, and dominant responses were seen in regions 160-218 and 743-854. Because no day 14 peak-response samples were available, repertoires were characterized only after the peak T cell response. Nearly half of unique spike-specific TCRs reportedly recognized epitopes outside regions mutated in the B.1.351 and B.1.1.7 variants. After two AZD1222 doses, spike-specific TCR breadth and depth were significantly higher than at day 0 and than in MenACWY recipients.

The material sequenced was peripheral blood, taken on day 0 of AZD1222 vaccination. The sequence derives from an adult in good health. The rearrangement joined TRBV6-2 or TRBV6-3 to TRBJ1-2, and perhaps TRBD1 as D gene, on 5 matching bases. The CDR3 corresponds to CASSDSGYGYTF. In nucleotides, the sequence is TGTGCCAGCAGTGACAGTGGGTATGGCTACACCTTC.